These 4 T cell receptor beta chains were all obtained from the same sample, sequenced in a study of Tregs in tolerant kidney transplant recipients (dated by TCRdb to the late 2010s). The transplants used related donors along with nonmyeloablative bone marrow transplantation, and in the human trials mixed chimerism was transient. Libraries were constructed by the immunoSEQ multiplex PCR assay. As stored in TCRdb, this immuneACCESS dataset retains in-frame rearrangements with V and J assigned. A fraction of the clones does not appear; measured against another copy, unresolved V genes explain less than half of the discrepancy, and the remainder lacks a known reason. Recorded for this sample are some 57,000 clones; roughly nine tenths of them occurred a single time. The ten largest clones add up to approximately 16% of the sample. The sample in question was CD8+ T cells from blood (PBMCs), obtained 24 months after the transplant. These receptors came from a human patient who received a combined kidney and bone marrow transplant. Following a transplant, some T lymphocytes may have been derived from the graft donor.

The V and J genes are TRBV4-2 and TRBJ2-7; tentative D call: TRBD1 (6 bases). The CDR3 runs 15 residues. V lost 1 base, J lost 4 bases, and 14 bases lay in between. Germline V gives CDR1 LGHNA, CDR2 YNFKEQ. The CDR3 protein is CASSQVAGTKYEQYF. CDR3 DNA: TGTGCCAGCAGCCAAGTAGCCGGGACAAAATACGAGCAGTACTTC.

Worth noting for this clone: The same CDR3 is also encoded by other DNA sequences in this sample. This chain uses TRBV4-1 with TRBJ1-3; 7 bases align to TRBD1. Germline lookup yields CDR1 MGHRA and CDR2 YSYEKL. This CDR3 has 15 residues. With V trimmed by 0 bases and J by 1 base, 0 bases remained unmatched. In DNA form, the CDR3 reads TGCGCCAGCAGCCAAGACAGGGGGTCTGGAAACACCATATATTTT. Residues: CASSQDRGSGNTIYF.

DNA for the CDR3: TGTGCCAGTAGTATAGGGGGGGTGTACAATGAGCAGTTCTTC. Translating gives CASSIGGVYNEQFF. The V and J genes are TRBV19 and TRBJ2-1; D perhaps matches TRBD2 (6 bases). Trimming shortened V by 1 base and J by 4 bases, and 8 bases separated the two germline ends. Germline CDR1 is LNHDA and CDR2 is SQIVND (reference sequence). The CDR3 covers 14 residues.

The chain combines TRBV6-5 with TRBJ2-1, with D maybe TRBD2 (6 bases). Germline V gene lookup returns CDR1 MNHEY and CDR2 SVGAGI. CDR3 length: 15 residues. Trimming removed 2 bases at V and 5 bases at J, with 13 bases between. The CDR3 loop is CASSYGGVDNNEQFF. CDR3 in DNA: TGTGCCAGCAGTTACGGAGGGGTCGACAACAATGAGCAGTTCTTC.